This TCR beta chain was retrieved from a study of control samples from healthy donors and cancer patients. CDR1 SGHNT and CDR2 YENEEA come from the germline V gene. This CDR3 contains 16 residues. The V and J ends lost 0 bases and 8 bases respectively, with 17 bases between them. TCRdb's table, derived via immunoSEQ multiplex PCR, lists solely in-frame clones and lacks some. The sample records 100,000 to 150,000 clones, roughly 90% being singletons. The receptor was isolated from a man aged 18 to 29 in good health. Source material: blood. V gene TRBV11-3 combines with J gene TRBJ2-1; a possible D gene is TRBD2 (7 bases). CDR3 sequence (DNA): TGTGCCAGCAGCTTAGATGGAAGGGGGGGAGAAGATGAGCAGTTCTTC. Translating it yields CASSLDGRGGEDEQFF.